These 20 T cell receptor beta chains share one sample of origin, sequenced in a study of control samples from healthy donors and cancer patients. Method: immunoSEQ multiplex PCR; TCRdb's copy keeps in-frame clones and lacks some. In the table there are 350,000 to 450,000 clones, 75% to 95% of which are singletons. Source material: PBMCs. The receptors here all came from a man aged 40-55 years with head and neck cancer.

In DNA form, the CDR3 reads TGTGCCAGTAGTATAGCGACAGAGAACACTGAAGCTTTCTTT. The encoded protein is CASSIATENTEAFF. The V and J genes are TRBV19 and TRBJ1-1; possible D gene TRBD1, 5 bases. With 1 base removed from V and 1 base from J, the gap between germline ends came to 7 bases. Germline V CDR1 and CDR2: LNHDA, SQIVND (reference sequence). The CDR3 contains 14 residues.

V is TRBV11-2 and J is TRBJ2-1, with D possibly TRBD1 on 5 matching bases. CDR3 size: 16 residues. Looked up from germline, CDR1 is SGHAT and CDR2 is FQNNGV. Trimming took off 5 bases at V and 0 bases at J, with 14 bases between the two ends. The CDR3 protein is CASSGALESSYNEQFF. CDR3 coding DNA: TGTGCCAGCAGCGGGGCTCTAGAGAGCTCCTACAATGAGCAGTTCTTC.

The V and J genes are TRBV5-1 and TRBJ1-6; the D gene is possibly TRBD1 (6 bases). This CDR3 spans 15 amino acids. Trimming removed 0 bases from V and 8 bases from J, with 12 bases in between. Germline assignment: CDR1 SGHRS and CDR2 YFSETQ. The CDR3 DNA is TGCGCCAGCAGCTTGGAGGCAGGGGTTTATTCACCCCTCCACTTT. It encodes CASSLEAGVYSPLHF. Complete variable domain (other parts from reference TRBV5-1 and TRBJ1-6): KAGVTQTPRYLIKTRGQQVTLSCSPISGHRSVSWYQQTPGQGLQFLFEYFSETQRNKGNFPGRFSGRQFSNSRSEMNVSTLELGDSALYLCASSLEAGVYSPLHFGNGTRLTVT.

CDR3 DNA sequence: TGTGCCTGGAGGGGGGACATTAAGAACTACGAGCAGTACTTC. Translated: CAWRGDIKNYEQYF. The V gene is TRBV30, the J gene TRBJ2-7; a possible D gene is TRBD1 (6 bases). Looked up from germline, CDR1 is GTSNPN and CDR2 is SVGIG (reference sequence). The CDR3 has 14 amino acids. V gave up 3 bases and J gave up 3 bases, with 15 bases separating them.

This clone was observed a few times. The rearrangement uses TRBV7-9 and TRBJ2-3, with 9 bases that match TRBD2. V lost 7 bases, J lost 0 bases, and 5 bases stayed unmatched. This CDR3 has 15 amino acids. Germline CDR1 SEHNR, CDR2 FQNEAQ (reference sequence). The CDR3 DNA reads TGTGCCAGCACCCTAGCGGGGACTAGCACAGATACGCAGTATTTT. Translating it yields CASTLAGTSTDTQYF. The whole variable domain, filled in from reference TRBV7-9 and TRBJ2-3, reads DTGVSQNPRHKITKRGQNVTFRCDPISEHNRLYWYRQTLGQGPEFLTYFQNEAQLEKSRLLSDRFSAERPKGSFSTLEIQRTEQGDSAMYLCASTLAGTSTDTQYFGPGTRLTVL.

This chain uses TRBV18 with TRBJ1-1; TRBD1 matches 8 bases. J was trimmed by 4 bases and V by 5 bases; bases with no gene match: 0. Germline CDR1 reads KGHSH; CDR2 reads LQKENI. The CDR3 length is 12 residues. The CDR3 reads CASSTGGTEAFF. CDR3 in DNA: TGTGCCAGCTCAACAGGGGGCACTGAAGCTTTCTTT. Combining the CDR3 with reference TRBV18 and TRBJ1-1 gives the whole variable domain NAGVMQNPRHLVRRRGQEARLRCSPMKGHSHVYWYRQLPEEGLKFMVYLQKENIIDESGMPKERFSAEFPKEGPSILRIQQVVRGDSAAYFCASSTGGTEAFFGQGTRLTVV.

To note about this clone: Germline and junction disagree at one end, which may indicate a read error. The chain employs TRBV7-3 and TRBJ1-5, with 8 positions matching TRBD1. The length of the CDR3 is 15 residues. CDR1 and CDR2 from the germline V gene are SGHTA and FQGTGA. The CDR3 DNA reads TGTGCCAGCAGCATAACAGGGGGTGTCAATCAGCCCCAGCATTTT. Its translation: CASSITGGVNQPQHF.

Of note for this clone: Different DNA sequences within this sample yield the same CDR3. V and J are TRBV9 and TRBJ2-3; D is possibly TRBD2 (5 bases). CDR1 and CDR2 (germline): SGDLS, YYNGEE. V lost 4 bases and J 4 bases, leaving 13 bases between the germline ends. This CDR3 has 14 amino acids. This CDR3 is CASSPRGPPDTQYF. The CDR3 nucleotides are TGTGCCAGCAGCCCCCGGGGTCCGCCAGATACGCAGTATTTT.

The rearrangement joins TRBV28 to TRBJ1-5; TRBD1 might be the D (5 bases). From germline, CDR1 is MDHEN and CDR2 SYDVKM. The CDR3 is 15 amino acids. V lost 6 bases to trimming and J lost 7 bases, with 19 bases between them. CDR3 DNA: TGTGCCAGCAGCTCCCCTAGAGGGGCCAGACAGCCCCAGCATTTT. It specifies CASSSPRGARQPQHF.

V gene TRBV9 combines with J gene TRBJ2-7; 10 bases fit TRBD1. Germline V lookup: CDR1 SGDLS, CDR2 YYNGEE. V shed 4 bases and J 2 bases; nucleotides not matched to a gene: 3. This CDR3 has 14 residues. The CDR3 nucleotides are TGTGCCAGCAGCATTGGGACAGGGGCCTACGAGCAGTACTTC. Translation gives CASSIGTGAYEQYF.

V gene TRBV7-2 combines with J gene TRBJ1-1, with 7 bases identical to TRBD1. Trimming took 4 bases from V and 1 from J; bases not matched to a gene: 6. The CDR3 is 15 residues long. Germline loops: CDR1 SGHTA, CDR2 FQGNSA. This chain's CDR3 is CASSSHWTGNTEAFF. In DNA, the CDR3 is TGTGCCAGCAGCTCCCACTGGACAGGGAACACTGAAGCTTTCTTT.

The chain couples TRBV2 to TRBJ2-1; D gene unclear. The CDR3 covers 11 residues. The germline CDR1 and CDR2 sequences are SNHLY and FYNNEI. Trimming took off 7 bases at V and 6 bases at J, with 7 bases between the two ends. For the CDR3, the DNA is TGTGCCAGCAACCGCGTCAATGAGCAGTTCTTC. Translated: CASNRVNEQFF.

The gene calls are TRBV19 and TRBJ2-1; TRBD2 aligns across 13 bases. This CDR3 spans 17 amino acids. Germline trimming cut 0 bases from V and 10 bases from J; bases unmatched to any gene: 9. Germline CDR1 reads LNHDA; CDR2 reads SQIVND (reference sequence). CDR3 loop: CASSIDGRTSGSREQFF. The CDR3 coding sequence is TGTGCCAGTAGTATAGATGGACGGACTAGCGGGAGTCGGGAGCAGTTCTTC.

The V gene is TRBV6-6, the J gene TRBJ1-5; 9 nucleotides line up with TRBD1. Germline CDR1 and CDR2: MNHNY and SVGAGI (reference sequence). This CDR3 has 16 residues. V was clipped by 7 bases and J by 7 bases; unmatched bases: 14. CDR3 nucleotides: TGTGCCAGCACCAACGGACAGGGGAAGGGACGGCAGCCCCAGCATTTT. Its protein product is CASTNGQGKGRQPQHF.

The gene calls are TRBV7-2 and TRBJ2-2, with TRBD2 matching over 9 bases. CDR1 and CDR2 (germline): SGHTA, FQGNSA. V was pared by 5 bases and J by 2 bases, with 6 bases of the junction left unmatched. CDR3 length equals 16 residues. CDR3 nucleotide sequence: TGTGCCAGCAGCGGGCTAGCGGGAAGCAACACCGGGGAGCTGTTTTTT. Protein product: CASSGLAGSNTGELFF.

The CDR3 DNA reads TGTGCCAGCAGCTTATGGGCGACTGAAGTCCAATACAATGAGCAGTTCTTC. Amino acids: CASSLWATEVQYNEQFF. The chain links TRBV11-2 to TRBJ2-1; D is unresolved. The CDR3 length is 17 residues. Between the trimmed V and J ends, which lost 2 bases and 4 bases, there was a span of 18 bases. Germline CDR1 is SGHAT and CDR2 is FQNNGV.

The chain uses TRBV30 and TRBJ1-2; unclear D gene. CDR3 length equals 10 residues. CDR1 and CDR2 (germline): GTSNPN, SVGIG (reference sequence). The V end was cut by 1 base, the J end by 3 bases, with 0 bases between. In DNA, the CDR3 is TGTGCCTGGAGTGACTATGGCTACACCTTC. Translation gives CAWSDYGYTF.

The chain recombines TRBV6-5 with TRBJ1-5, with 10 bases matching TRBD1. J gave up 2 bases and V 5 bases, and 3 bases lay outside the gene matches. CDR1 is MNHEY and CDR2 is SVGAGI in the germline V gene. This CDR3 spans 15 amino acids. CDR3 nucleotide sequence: TGTGCCAGCAGTATGGGGACAGGGGGCAATCAGCCCCAGCATTTT. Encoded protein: CASSMGTGGNQPQHF.

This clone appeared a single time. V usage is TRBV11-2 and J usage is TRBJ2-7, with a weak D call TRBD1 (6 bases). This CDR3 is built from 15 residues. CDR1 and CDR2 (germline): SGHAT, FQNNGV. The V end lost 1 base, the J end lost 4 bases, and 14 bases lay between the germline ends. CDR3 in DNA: TGTGCCAGCAGCTTAGCAGGGCAGGGGATTTACGAGCAGTACTTC. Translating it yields CASSLAGQGIYEQYF. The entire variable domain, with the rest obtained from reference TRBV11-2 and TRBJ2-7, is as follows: EAGVAQSPRYKIIEKRQSVAFWCNPISGHATLYWYQQILGQGPKLLIQFQNNGVVDDSQLPKDRFSAERLKGVDSTLKIQPAKLEDSAVYLCASSLAGQGIYEQYFGPGTRLTVT.

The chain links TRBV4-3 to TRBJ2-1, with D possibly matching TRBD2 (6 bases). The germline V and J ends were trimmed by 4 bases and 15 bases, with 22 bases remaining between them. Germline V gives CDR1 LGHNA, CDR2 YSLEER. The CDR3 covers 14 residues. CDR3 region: CASSLLSGGDILFF. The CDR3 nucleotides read TGCGCCAGCAGCCTCCTGAGTGGAGGGGATATTCTGTTCTTC.